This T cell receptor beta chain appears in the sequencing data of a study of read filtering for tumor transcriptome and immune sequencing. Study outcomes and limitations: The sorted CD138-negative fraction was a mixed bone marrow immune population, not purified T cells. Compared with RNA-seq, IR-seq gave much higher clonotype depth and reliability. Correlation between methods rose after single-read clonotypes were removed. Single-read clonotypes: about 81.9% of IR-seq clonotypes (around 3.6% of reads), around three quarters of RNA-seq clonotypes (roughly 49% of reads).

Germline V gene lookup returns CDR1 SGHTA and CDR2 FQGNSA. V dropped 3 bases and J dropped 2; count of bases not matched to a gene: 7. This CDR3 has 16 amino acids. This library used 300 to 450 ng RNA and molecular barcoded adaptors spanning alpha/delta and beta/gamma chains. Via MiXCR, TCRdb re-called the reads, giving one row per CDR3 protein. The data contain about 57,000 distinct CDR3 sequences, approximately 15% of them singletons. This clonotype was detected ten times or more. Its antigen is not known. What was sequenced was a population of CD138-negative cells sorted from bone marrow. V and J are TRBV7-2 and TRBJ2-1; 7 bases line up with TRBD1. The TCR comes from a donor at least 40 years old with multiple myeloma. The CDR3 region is CASSFPRQGPYNEQFF. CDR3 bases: TGTGCCAGCAGCTTCCCTAGACAGGGACCCTACAATGAGCAGTTCTTC.